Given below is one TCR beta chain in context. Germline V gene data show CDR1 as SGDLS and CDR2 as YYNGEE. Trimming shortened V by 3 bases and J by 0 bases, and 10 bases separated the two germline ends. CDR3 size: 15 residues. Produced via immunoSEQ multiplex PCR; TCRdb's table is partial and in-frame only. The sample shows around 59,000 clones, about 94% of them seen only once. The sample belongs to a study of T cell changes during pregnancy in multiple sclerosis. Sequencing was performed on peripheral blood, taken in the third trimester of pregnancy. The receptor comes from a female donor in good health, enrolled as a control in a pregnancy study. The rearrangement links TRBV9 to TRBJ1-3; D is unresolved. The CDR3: CASSGQVSSGNTIYF. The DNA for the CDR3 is TGTGCCAGCAGCGGCCAAGTGAGCTCTGGAAACACCATATATTTT.